Listed below are T cell receptor beta chains from one sample, sequenced in a study of memory CD4+ T cells and cytomegalovirus serostatus. Here immunoSEQ multiplex PCR was the method, and the copy in TCRdb shows in-frame clones only, minus some. The data show 50,000 to 75,000 clones, around 86% seen once. The sample consisted of memory CD4+ T cells from blood. These receptors all stem from an adult in good health and CMV-seronegative. CDR3s include the opening cysteine and the closing phenylalanine or tryptophan. The order of the fields is clone size, D gene, J gene, V gene, CDR3 DNA, CDR3 protein. A D gene is named only where the DNA matches it firmly. The size entry is marked missing in some rows and otherwise reads once, few, many or a size class.

-,-,TRBJ1-1,TRBV5-1,TGCGCCAGCAGGGACCAAGCCAGACTGAACACTGAAGCTTTCTTT,CASRDQARLNTEAFF
few,-,TRBJ1-4,TRBV30,TGTGCCTGGAGTATAGCAGGCCTTAATGAAAAACTGTTTTTT,CAWSIAGLNEKLFF
once,-,TRBJ2-1,TRBV29-1,TGCAGCGTTGATGGCGGCGGGCAGGAGCAGTTCTTC,CSVDGGGQEQFF
once,TRBD2,TRBJ2-1,TRBV5-1,TGCGCCAGCAGCTTCCGGACTAGCGGGGGGGCAAATGAGCAGTTCTTC,CASSFRTSGGANEQFF
-,TRBD1,TRBJ1-4,TRBV18,TGTGCCAGCTCACCAGTGGGACAGGGAGGTGAAAAACTGTTTTTT,CASSPVGQGGEKLFF
-,-,TRBJ2-1,TRBV27,TGTGCCAGCAGTCCCCGCGGCTACTACAGTTACAATGAGCAGTTCTTC,CASSPRGYYSYNEQFF
-,-,TRBJ2-1,TRBV7-2,TGTGCCAGCAGCCCGCGGGCTAGTTGGCAGTTCTTC,CASSPRASWQFF
-,TRBD2,TRBJ2-3,TRBV5-4,TGTGCCAGCAGCGTAACCGGCCGACTAGCGGGGGCAGATACGCAGTATTTT,CASSVTGRLAGADTQYF
-,-,TRBJ2-3,TRBV11-3,TGTGCCAGCAGCCTGACCACAGATACGCAGTATTTT,CASSLTTDTQYF
-,TRBD2,TRBJ2-3,TRBV2,TGTGCCAGCAGTGAAGGGGCTAGCGGGACCTCTAGCACAGATACGCAGTATTTT,CASSEGASGTSSTDTQYF
-,-,TRBJ2-1,TRBV18,TGTGCCAGCTCCGCGACCTTGACAGGCGAGAAGCCGCAGTTCTTC,CASSATLTGEKPQFF
-,-,TRBJ2-2,TRBV7-3,TGTGCCAGCAGCCCATGGGGGCTCACCGGGGAGCTGTTTTTT,CASSPWGLTGELFF
-,-,TRBJ1-5,TRBV6-5,TGTGCCAGCAGTGATCTCCAGCCCCAGCATTTT,CASSDLQPQHF
-,-,TRBJ2-6,TRBV9,TGTGCCAGCAGCGTAGCTTTGGGGACGGGAGGGGCCAACGTCCTGACTTTC,CASSVALGTGGANVLTF
-,TRBD2,TRBJ2-7,TRBV5-4,TGTGCCAGCAGCCCCGGACTCAGCGGGGGGATCTACGAGCAGTACTTC,CASSPGLSGGIYEQYF
-,-,TRBJ1-5,TRBV11-2,TGTGCCAGCAGCTTTGGGCAGGGTCAGCCCCAGCATTTT,CASSFGQGQPQHF
-,-,TRBJ2-7,TRBV7-8,TGTGCCAGCAGCTTTGCCCAGTTCTACGAGCAGTACTTC,CASSFAQFYEQYF
-,TRBD1,TRBJ2-6,TRBV6-1,TGTGCCAGCAGGGGACAGGGTGGGGCCAACGTCCTGACTTTC,CASRGQGGANVLTF
-,TRBD2,TRBJ2-1,TRBV2,TGTGCCAGCAGTGAAAGAGCGGGAGGGAGCAATGAGCAGTTCTTC,CASSERAGGSNEQFF
once,TRBD1,TRBJ1-2,TRBV19,TGTGCCAGTAGGGACAGGGTTGGATATGGCTACACCTTC,CASRDRVGYGYTF
-,TRBD2,TRBJ2-1,TRBV10-3,TGTGCCATCAGTGATGGAGCGGGGTACAATGAGCAGTTCTTC,CAISDGAGYNEQFF
-,-,TRBJ2-3,TRBV18,TGTGCCAGCTCACCAACACAGGTGATGGCTGGCACAGATACGCAGTATTTT,CASSPTQVMAGTDTQYF
-,TRBD2,TRBJ2-4,TRBV6-1,TGTGCCAGCAGTGGCGGGACTACCTCCAAAAACATTCAGTACTTC,CASSGGTTSKNIQYF
-,-,TRBJ2-7,TRBV19,TGTGCCAGTAGTGGGGTCCCGGGCGAGCAGTACTTC,CASSGVPGEQYF
-,TRBD1,TRBJ1-2,TRBV7-9,TGTGCCAGCAGCTTGGAAACAGGGGGCGCGGGTGGCTACACCTTC,CASSLETGGAGGYTF
-,TRBD1,TRBJ1-5,TRBV5-1,TGCGCCAGCAGCTTGGGTGGGACAGCCAATCAGCCCCAGCATTTT,CASSLGGTANQPQHF
-,-,TRBJ2-7,TRBV4-1,TGCGCCAGCAGCCAAGGGGCCTTAGGGGCCTACGAGCAGTACTTC,CASSQGALGAYEQYF
-,TRBD1,TRBJ1-4,TRBV6-6,TGTGCCAGCAGTTCTAACAGGGGGCCGGTGTTTTTT,CASSSNRGPVFF
few,TRBD2,TRBJ2-1,TRBV30,TGTGCCTGGAACGGTCTAGCGGGACGAAATGAGCAGTTCTTC,CAWNGLAGRNEQFF
-,-,TRBJ2-7,TRBV7-9,TGTGCCAGTAAACTTGGGGACGGTTCCTACGAGCAGTACTTC,CASKLGDGSYEQYF
-,TRBD2,TRBJ2-5,TRBV5-4,TGTGCCAGCACCCAACGGGGGGAGGGCCTGGAGACCCAGTACTTC,CASTQRGEGLETQYF
few,TRBD2,TRBJ2-3,TRBV27,TGTGCCAGCAGTTCCCGACTAGCGGGAGGAAAAACAGATACGCAGTATTTT,CASSSRLAGGKTDTQYF
-,-,TRBJ2-6,TRBV7-9,TGTGCCAGCAGTCCTACCGGGACGGGGGCCAACGTCCTGACTTTC,CASSPTGTGANVLTF
-,-,TRBJ2-3,TRBV5-1,TGCGCCAGCAGCTTGGGTGTCAGTCTGGATACGCAGTATTTT,CASSLGVSLDTQYF
-,-,TRBJ1-5,TRBV19,TGTGCCAGTAATGGGCGATATTATAGCAATCAGCCCCAGCATTTT,CASNGRYYSNQPQHF
once,-,TRBJ2-5,TRBV5-6,TGTGCCAGCACCCGGGGGTGGGCTATCGTGGAGACCCAGTACTTC,CASTRGWAIVETQYF
-,-,TRBJ2-1,TRBV7-3,TGTGCCAGCAGCAGGCCAGGGGGAGGTGAGCAGTTCTTC,CASSRPGGGEQFF
-,-,TRBJ1-6,TRBV11-2,TGTGCCAGCAGCCCGGGACTTCAGAATTCACCCCTCCACTTT,CASSPGLQNSPLHF
-,-,TRBJ2-7,TRBV28,TGTGCCAGCAGTCCAAGGTCAGGGCTGGTCACCTACGAGCAGTACTTC,CASSPRSGLVTYEQYF
-,-,TRBJ2-7,TRBV5-1,TGCGCCAGCAGCTTGGGAGGACACAGCTCCTACGAGCAGTACTTC,CASSLGGHSSYEQYF